This T cell receptor beta chain was found in a study of blood T cell repertoires in COVID-19. The length of the CDR3 is 15 residues. V lost 6 bases to trimming and J lost 8 bases, with 19 bases between them. Per germline, CDR1 LGHDT and CDR2 YNNKEL (reference sequence). TCRdb's table, derived via immunoSEQ multiplex PCR, lists solely in-frame clones and lacks some. In the table there are under 150,000 clones, roughly four fifths of which are singletons. Material for sequencing was peripheral blood. This TCR was sampled from a woman aged 50 to 60 with active or convalescent COVID-19. This chain joins TRBV3-1 (or the pseudogene TRBV3-2) and TRBJ1-4; D is ambiguous. CDR3 in amino acids: CASSASRGVREKLFF. CDR3 coding DNA: TGTGCCAGCAGTGCATCCCGGGGAGTTCGGGAAAAACTGTTTTTT.